Below, one T cell receptor (beta chain) is given with its context. These data originate in a study of shared clonotypes between healthy human individuals. Libraries were prepared by immunoSEQ multiplex PCR; TCRdb keeps only in-frame clonotypes and omits some of them. The profile shows a few million clones, around nine tenths of them singletons. This CDR3 comprises 12 residues. Germline V gene data show CDR1 as SNHLY and CDR2 as FYNNEI. Trimming shortened V by 11 bases and J by 4 bases, and 11 bases separated the two germline ends. This chain links TRBV2 with TRBJ1-4; D remains ambiguous. The receptor comes from a man aged 18 to 35 in good health. The material sequenced was naive CD4+ T cells sorted from blood. Documented subset: CD45RA+ positively selected. The CDR3 here is CASEAFNEKLFF. DNA for the CDR3: TGTGCCTCGGAAGCTTTTAATGAAAAACTGTTTTTT.